The text below deals with one T cell receptor (beta chain). In the original processing: Nucleated cell number was recorded as an estimate derived from reference gene primer amplification. The protocol was immunoSEQ multiplex PCR, while the TCRdb copy is restricted to in-frame clones and leaves out a portion. That table furnishes V, J and clone size, whereas the DNA furnished D and trimming. The top ten clones hold approximately 0.64% of a sample with about 190,000 clones, almost 90% of them seen once. The data stem from a study of blood T cell repertoires in COVID-19. This sequence was found in a middle-aged man with acute or convalescent COVID-19. Sequencing used peripheral blood.

CDR3 residues: CASSLAGDSYHTGELFF. In DNA form, the CDR3 reads TGTGCCAGCAGCTTAGCTGGCGACTCCTACCACACCGGGGAGCTGTTTTTT. This chain joins TRBV7-6 and TRBJ2-2; D remains unclear. Trimming cost V 0 bases and J 3 bases, with 14 bases left between them. The V gene's germline CDR1 is SGHVS and CDR2 FNYEAQ. The CDR3 length is 17 residues.